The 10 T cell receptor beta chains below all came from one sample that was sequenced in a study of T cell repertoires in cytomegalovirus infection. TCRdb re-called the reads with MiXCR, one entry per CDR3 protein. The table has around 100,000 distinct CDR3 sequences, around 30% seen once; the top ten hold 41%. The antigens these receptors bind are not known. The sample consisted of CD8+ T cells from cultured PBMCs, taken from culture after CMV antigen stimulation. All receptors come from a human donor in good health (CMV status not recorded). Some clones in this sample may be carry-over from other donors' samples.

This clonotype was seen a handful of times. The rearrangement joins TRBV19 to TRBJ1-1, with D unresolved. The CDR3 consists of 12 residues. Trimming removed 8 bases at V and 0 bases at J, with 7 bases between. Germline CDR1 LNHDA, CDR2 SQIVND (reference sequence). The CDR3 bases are TGTGCCAGTGGAGTTTTGAACACTGAAGCTTTCTTT. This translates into CASGVLNTEAFF.

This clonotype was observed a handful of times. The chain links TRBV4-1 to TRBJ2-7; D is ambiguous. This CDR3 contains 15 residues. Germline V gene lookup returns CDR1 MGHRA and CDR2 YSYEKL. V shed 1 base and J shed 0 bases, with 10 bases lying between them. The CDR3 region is CASSQVDRSSYEQYF. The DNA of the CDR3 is TGCGCCAGCAGCCAAGTGGACCGTAGCTCCTACGAGCAGTACTTC.

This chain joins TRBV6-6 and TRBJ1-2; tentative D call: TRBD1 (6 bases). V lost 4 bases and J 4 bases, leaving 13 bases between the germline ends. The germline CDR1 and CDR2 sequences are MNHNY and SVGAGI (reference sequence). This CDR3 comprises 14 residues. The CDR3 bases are TGTGCCAGCAGTTCAGGGGACGGAAGCTATGGCTACACCTTC. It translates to CASSSGDGSYGYTF.

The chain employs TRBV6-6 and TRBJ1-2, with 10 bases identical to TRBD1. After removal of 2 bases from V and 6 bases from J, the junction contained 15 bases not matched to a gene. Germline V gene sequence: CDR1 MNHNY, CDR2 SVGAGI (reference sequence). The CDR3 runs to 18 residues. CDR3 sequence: CASSYLLGQGLGWDGYTF. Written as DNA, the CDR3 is TGTGCCAGCAGTTACCTGTTGGGACAGGGGTTGGGGTGGGATGGCTACACCTTC.

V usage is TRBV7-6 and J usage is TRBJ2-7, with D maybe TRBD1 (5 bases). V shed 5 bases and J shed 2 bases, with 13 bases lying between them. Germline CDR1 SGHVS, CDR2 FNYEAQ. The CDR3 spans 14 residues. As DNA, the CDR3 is TGTGCCAGCAGCGCGGACATTAATCCCTACGAGCAGTACTTC. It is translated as CASSADINPYEQYF.

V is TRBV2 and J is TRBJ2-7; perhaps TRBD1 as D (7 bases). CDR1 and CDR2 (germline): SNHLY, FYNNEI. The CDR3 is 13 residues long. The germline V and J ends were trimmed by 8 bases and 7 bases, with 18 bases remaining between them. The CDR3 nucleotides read TGTGCCAGCCTAGTACAGGGGAGGAGTGAGCAGTACTTC. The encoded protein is CASLVQGRSEQYF.

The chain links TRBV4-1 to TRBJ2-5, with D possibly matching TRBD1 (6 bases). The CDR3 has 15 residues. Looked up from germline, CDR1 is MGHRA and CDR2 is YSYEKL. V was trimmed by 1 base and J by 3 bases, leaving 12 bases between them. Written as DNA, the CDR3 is TGCGCCAGCAGCCAAGTCCCAGGGGACAAAGAGACCCAGTACTTC. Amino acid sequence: CASSQVPGDKETQYF.

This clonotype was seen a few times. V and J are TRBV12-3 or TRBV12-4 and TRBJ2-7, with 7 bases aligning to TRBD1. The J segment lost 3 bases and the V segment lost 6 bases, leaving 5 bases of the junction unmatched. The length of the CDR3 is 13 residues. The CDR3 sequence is CASSIGQDYEQYF. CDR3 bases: TGTGCCAGCAGCATAGGACAGGACTACGAGCAGTACTTC.

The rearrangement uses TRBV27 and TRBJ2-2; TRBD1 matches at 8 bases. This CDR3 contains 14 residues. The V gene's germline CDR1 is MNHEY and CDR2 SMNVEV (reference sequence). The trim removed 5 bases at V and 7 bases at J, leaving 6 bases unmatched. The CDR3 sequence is CASSPRGRVGELFF. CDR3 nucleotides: TGTGCCAGCAGTCCCAGGGGGCGGGTCGGGGAGCTGTTTTTT.

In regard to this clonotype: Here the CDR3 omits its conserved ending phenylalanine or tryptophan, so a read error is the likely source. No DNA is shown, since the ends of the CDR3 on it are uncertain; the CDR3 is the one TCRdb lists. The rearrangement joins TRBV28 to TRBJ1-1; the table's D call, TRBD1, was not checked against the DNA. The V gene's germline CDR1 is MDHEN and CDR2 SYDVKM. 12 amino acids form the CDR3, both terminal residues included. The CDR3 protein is CASRTGGANLHV.